Following are 30 T cell receptor beta chains from one sample sequenced in a study of blood T cell repertoires in COVID-19 (dated by TCRdb to between 2020 and 2021). Libraries were prepared through the immunoSEQ multiplex PCR assay. TCRdb limited this immuneACCESS table to in-frame rearrangements with V and J called. A share of clones is missing; checked studies link under half to unresolved V genes, and the rest is unexplained. The sample data list roughly 120,000 clones, and about 88% of these were observed just once. The ten largest clones add up to around 4.6% of the sample. The sequencing input was peripheral blood. These receptor sequences come from a man aged 55-75 years with COVID-19, enrolled during active disease.

The rearrangement links TRBV27 to TRBJ1-5, with 9 bases aligning to TRBD1. The trim removed 0 bases at V and 0 bases at J, leaving 6 bases unmatched. In germline, CDR1 is MNHEY, CDR2 SMNVEV (reference sequence). This CDR3 region has 18 residues. The CDR3 bases are TGTGCCAGCAGTTTATCGAACGTGGACAGGGGTAGCAATCAGCCCCAGCATTTT. This codes for CASSLSNVDRGSNQPQHF.

This clone was detected once. The gene calls are TRBV29-1 and TRBJ2-2; possible D gene TRBD1, 6 bases. This CDR3 spans 14 amino acids. The germline gives CDR1 SQVTM, CDR2 ANQGSEA. V was trimmed by 3 bases and J by 5 bases, leaving 13 bases between them. The chain's CDR3 is CSVDRGQPTGELFF. The CDR3 region has the DNA TGCAGCGTTGATAGGGGACAACCTACCGGGGAGCTGTTTTTT.

CDR3 loop: CASSLEPDYGYTF. DNA of the CDR3: TGTGCCAGCAGCTTGGAACCGGACTATGGCTACACCTTC. This chain connects TRBV5-5 to TRBJ1-2; D gene uncertain. The germline V gene has CDR1 SGHKS and CDR2 YYEKEE (reference sequence). The CDR3 is 13 residues long. The V end lost 0 bases, the J end lost 3 bases, and 6 bases lay between the germline ends. The whole variable domain, filled in from reference TRBV5-5 and TRBJ1-2, reads DAGVTQSPTHLIKTRGQQVTLRCSPISGHKSVSWYQQVLGQGPQFIFQYYEKEERGRGNFPDRFSARQFPNYSSELNVNALLLGDSALYLCASSLEPDYGYTFGSGTRLTVV.

The rearrangement joins TRBV2 to TRBJ2-5, with a possible D match to TRBD2 (5 bases). The CDR3 runs 14 residues. In germline, CDR1 is SNHLY, CDR2 FYNNEI. Trimming pared 0 bases from V and 4 bases from J, leaving 9 bases between. CDR3 region: CASSEARTPETQYF. The CDR3 DNA sequence: TGTGCCAGCAGTGAAGCTAGGACTCCAGAGACCCAGTACTTC.

J is TRBJ2-1 and V is TRBV10-2; 8 bases align to TRBD2. Germline CDR1 and CDR2: WSHSY and SAAADI. V shed 8 bases and J 5 bases; nucleotides not matched to a gene: 11. This CDR3 region has 15 residues. Here the CDR3 reads CASSNGRATHNEQFF. Written as DNA, the CDR3 is TGCGCCAGCTCTAACGGGAGGGCCACGCACAATGAGCAGTTCTTC.

The chain recombines TRBV7-2 with TRBJ1-2; D is uncertain. V lost 1 base and J 4 bases, leaving 7 bases between the germline ends. This CDR3 comprises 13 residues. Germline loops: CDR1 SGHTA, CDR2 FQGNSA. The CDR3 spells CASSLGTGYGYTF. The CDR3 DNA follows: TGTGCCAGCAGCTTAGGAACGGGCTATGGCTACACCTTC.

The chain couples TRBV28 to TRBJ2-1, with D tentatively TRBD2 (6 bases). V lost 5 bases and J lost 5, with 16 bases in between. This CDR3 contains 15 residues. Germline V lookup: CDR1 MDHEN, CDR2 SYDVKM. The CDR3 DNA is TGTGCCAGCAGTCCTCTTAGGGAGGTTAACAATGAGCAGTTCTTC. The encoded protein is CASSPLREVNNEQFF.

The gene calls are TRBV6-5 and TRBJ1-1; 7 bases align to TRBD1. CDR1 MNHEY and CDR2 SVGAGI come from the germline V gene. Trimming removed 6 bases from V and 1 base from J; junction bases left unmatched: 8. CDR3 size: 15 residues. DNA of the CDR3: TGTGCCAGCAGGCGGGACAGTCATCCGAACACTGAAGCTTTCTTT. Translation gives CASRRDSHPNTEAFF.

The chain uses TRBV7-9 and TRBJ2-1, with TRBD1 as a possible D gene (5 bases). This CDR3 is built from 13 residues. The V end lost 3 bases, the J end lost 6 bases, and 9 bases lay between the germline ends. Germline lookup yields CDR1 SEHNR and CDR2 FQNEAQ (reference sequence). The CDR3 here is CASSFPTVNEQFF. Written as DNA, the CDR3 is TGTGCCAGCAGCTTTCCGACAGTCAATGAGCAGTTCTTC.

The DNA for the CDR3 is TGCGCCAGCAGCTTGGAGCGAGCGGGAGGGTTGGATGAGCAGTTCTTC. This translates into CASSLERAGGLDEQFF. J is TRBJ2-1 and V is TRBV5-1, with 10 bases identical to TRBD2. The CDR3 runs to 16 residues. The germline gives CDR1 SGHRS, CDR2 YFSETQ. V dropped 0 bases and J dropped 8; count of bases not matched to a gene: 8.

The rearrangement joins TRBV4-1 to TRBJ2-3; D remains unclear. CDR1 is MGHRA, CDR2 YSYEKL, per germline. This CDR3 has 13 residues. V was cut by 0 bases and J by 6 bases, with 7 bases left in between. The CDR3 spells CASSQDFRDTQYF. CDR3 in DNA: TGCGCCAGCAGCCAAGATTTCAGGGATACGCAGTATTTT.

This clone appeared a single time. The V and J genes are TRBV5-5 and TRBJ2-7, with a weak D call TRBD1 (6 bases). The CDR3 covers 14 residues. The V gene lost 5 bases and the J gene lost 5 bases, with 17 bases spanning the gap. Germline values: CDR1 SGHKS, CDR2 YYEKEE (reference sequence). The CDR3 protein is CASSRGDRLDEQYF. CDR3 DNA: TGTGCCAGCAGTCGGGGCGACAGGTTGGACGAGCAGTACTTC.

This clone was seen a single time. V usage is TRBV9 and J usage is TRBJ2-2; D might be TRBD2 (7 bases). From germline, CDR1 is SGDLS and CDR2 YYNGEE. The CDR3 contains 15 residues. Trimming removed 3 bases at V and 4 bases at J, with 13 bases between. DNA for the CDR3: TGTGCCAGCAGCGCCCGGGGGGCGAGCACCGGGGAGCTGTTTTTT. Its translation is CASSARGASTGELFF.

The chain links TRBV5-6 to TRBJ1-3; 7 bases match TRBD1. The CDR3 totals 16 residues. Trimming removed 2 bases from V and 0 bases from J; junction bases left unmatched: 5. Per germline, CDR1 SGHDT and CDR2 YYEEEE. The CDR3 region has the DNA TGTGCCAGCAGCTTCAGGGGGACGAGCTCTGGAAACACCATATATTTT. This codes for CASSFRGTSSGNTIYF.

The chain carries TRBV2 and TRBJ2-4; D unclear. The CDR3 contains 15 residues. Trimming shortened V by 3 bases and J by 3 bases, and 12 bases separated the two germline ends. Per germline, CDR1 SNHLY and CDR2 FYNNEI. Here the CDR3 DNA reads TGTGCCAGCAGTGATAGGCAGGTCGGCAAAAACATTCAGTACTTC. As protein: CASSDRQVGKNIQYF.

The chain joins TRBV29-1 to TRBJ2-5; 7 nucleotides line up with TRBD2. The CDR3 loop spans 13 amino acids. Trimming removed 8 bases from V and 2 bases from J; junction bases left unmatched: 8. CDR1 SQVTM and CDR2 ANQGSEA come from the germline V gene. The CDR3 coding sequence is TGCAGCTCAGGGAGGGAGCCACAAGAGACCCAGTACTTC. Translated: CSSGREPQETQYF.

The chain recombines TRBV5-1 with TRBJ2-3, with 9 bases fitting TRBD2. The germline V gene encodes CDR1 SGHRS and CDR2 YFSETQ. Germline trimming cut 0 bases from V and 3 bases from J; bases unmatched to any gene: 8. CDR3 length: 17 residues. CDR3 sequence: CASSLGVAGAGTDTQYF. Here the CDR3 DNA reads TGCGCCAGCAGCTTGGGGGTAGCGGGAGCGGGGACAGATACGCAGTATTTT.

This sequence joins TRBV6-4 and TRBJ2-3, with D unresolved. The V gene lost 6 bases and the J gene lost 2 bases, with 12 bases spanning the gap. The CDR3 is made up of 14 amino acids. Per the germline V gene, CDR1 is MRHNA and CDR2 is SNTAGT. DNA for the CDR3: TGTGCCAGCAGCCTTGACAAGATCACAGATACGCAGTATTTT. Protein product: CASSLDKITDTQYF.

V and J are TRBV18 and TRBJ2-2, with D perhaps matching TRBD1 (5 bases). This CDR3 is 13 amino acids long. CDR1 is KGHSH, CDR2 LQKENI, per germline. V was cut by 6 bases and J by 1 base, with 6 bases left in between. As DNA, the CDR3 is TGTGCCAGCTCCACAGGGAACACCGGGGAGCTGTTTTTT. It yields the protein CASSTGNTGELFF.

This sequence joins TRBV5-4 and TRBJ2-7; 7 bases align to TRBD2. With V trimmed by 5 bases and J by 11 bases, 7 bases remained unmatched. Germline-derived CDR1 and CDR2 are SGHNT and YYREEE (reference sequence). This CDR3 contains 11 residues. The CDR3 is CASRREGSEYF. The DNA of the CDR3 is TGTGCCAGCAGAAGGGAGGGGTCTGAGTACTTC.

The genes are TRBV19 and TRBJ2-1; 11 nucleotides align to TRBD2. The V segment lost 3 bases and the J segment 4 bases; nucleotides outside the gene matches: 8. The CDR3 has 17 amino acids. Germline CDR1 LNHDA, CDR2 SQIVND (reference sequence). CDR3 DNA sequence: TGTGCCAGTAGTATTCTAGTAGCGGGAGGGCGATACAATGAGCAGTTCTTC. Its translation is CASSILVAGGRYNEQFF. The variable domain in full, completed from reference TRBV19 and TRBJ2-1, reads DGGITQSPKYLFRKEGQNVTLSCEQNLNHDAMYWYRQDPGQGLRLIYYSQIVNDFQKGDIAEGYSVSREKKESFPLTVTSAQKNPTAFYLCASSILVAGGRYNEQFFGPGTRLTVL.

The CDR3 DNA is TGTGCCAGTAGTCCGAGGACTAGCCTTCACAATGAGCAGTTCTTC. Its protein product is CASSPRTSLHNEQFF. The chain links TRBV19 to TRBJ2-1, with 8 bases that match TRBD2. Germline lookup yields CDR1 LNHDA and CDR2 SQIVND (reference sequence). The junction had 8 bases not matched to a gene; V was cut back by 5 bases and J by 5 bases. The CDR3 is made up of 15 amino acids.

The genes are TRBV30 and TRBJ1-2; 10 nucleotides agree with TRBD1. The V and J ends lost 3 bases and 3 bases, in that order; junction bases with no gene match: 7. This CDR3 spans 15 amino acids. Germline V gene sequence: CDR1 GTSNPN, CDR2 SVGIG (reference sequence). The CDR3 DNA reads TGTGCCTGGAGCCTACCGGGACAGGGGTACTATGGCTACACCTTC. This encodes CAWSLPGQGYYGYTF.

This clone was recorded once. J is TRBJ2-7 and V is TRBV4-3; a possible D gene is TRBD1 (6 bases). This CDR3 spans 16 amino acids. V was trimmed by 1 base and J by 6 bases, leaving 19 bases between them. Germline loops: CDR1 LGHNA, CDR2 YSLEER. The CDR3, as DNA: TGCGCCAGCAGCCAAGCTTCCCCCAGGGGCTGTCTCGAGCAGTACTTC. Its translation is CASSQASPRGCLEQYF.

The chain carries TRBV29-1 and TRBJ2-3; D might be TRBD2 (5 bases). Germline V CDR1 and CDR2: SQVTM, ANQGSEA. This CDR3 is 14 amino acids long. Between the trimmed V and J ends, which lost 1 base and 3 bases, there was a span of 11 bases. The CDR3 region is CSVEGGRGTDTQYF. CDR3 bases: TGCAGCGTTGAAGGAGGGAGAGGTACAGATACGCAGTATTTT.

The rearrangement joins TRBV24-1 to TRBJ2-7, with 9 bases aligning to TRBD1. V trimming: 5 bases; J trimming: 3 bases; junction bases outside the gene matches: 1. In germline, CDR1 is KGHDR, CDR2 SFDVKD. There are 13 residues in the CDR3. The CDR3, as DNA: TGTGCCACCAGTGCGACAGGGGGCTACGAGCAGTACTTC. It encodes CATSATGGYEQYF.

The chain recombines TRBV2 with TRBJ2-1; D gene ambiguous. The V gene lost 5 bases and the J gene lost 0 bases, with 11 bases spanning the gap. Germline assignment: CDR1 SNHLY and CDR2 FYNNEI. The CDR3 is 15 amino acids. CDR3 sequence (DNA): TGTGCCAGCAGTAAGACCCGGAGCTCCTACAATGAGCAGTTCTTC. Translated: CASSKTRSSYNEQFF.

A single count supports this clone. The chain uses TRBV2 and TRBJ1-4; D unclear. This CDR3 has 14 residues. The V gene lost 2 bases and the J gene lost 8 bases, with 12 bases spanning the gap. Germline CDR1 SNHLY, CDR2 FYNNEI. The CDR3 DNA follows: TGTGCCAGCAGTGAATCGGGAAGGAAGGAAAAACTGTTTTTT. Protein sequence: CASSESGRKEKLFF.

The rearrangement joins TRBV7-3 to TRBJ2-3, with 9 nucleotides matching TRBD2. V dropped 2 bases and J dropped 5; count of bases not matched to a gene: 8. Germline V gene sequence: CDR1 SGHTA, CDR2 FQGTGA. The CDR3 is made up of 16 amino acids. The CDR3 coding sequence is TGTGCCAGCAGCTTAGATGGCGGGAGGGCCGGAGATACGCAGTATTTT. It specifies CASSLDGGRAGDTQYF.

The rearrangement joins TRBV5-1 to TRBJ1-1; no definite D call. There are 13 residues in the CDR3. V lost 2 bases and J lost 5, with 10 bases in between. CDR1 and CDR2 from the germline V gene are SGHRS and YFSETQ. The CDR3 sequence is CASSLEAPTEAFF. In DNA, the CDR3 is TGCGCCAGCAGCTTAGAAGCCCCAACTGAAGCTTTCTTT.